A selection of T cell receptor beta chains follows, all from one sample in a study of T cell responses to AZD1222 COVID-19 vaccine. The method was immunoSEQ multiplex PCR; TCRdb's version includes in-frame clones alone and lacks a portion of them. Among 150,000 to 180,000 clones, about 85% were seen once, and the ten largest hold around 3%. The source was peripheral blood, collected on day 0 of AZD1222 vaccination. These receptors were collected from an adult in good health. Both conserved end residues are part of each CDR3. D genes are given only for firm matches. Some rows mark clone size as missing; the rest say once, few, many or name a class of expanded clone.

abundance	v_gene	j_gene	d_gene	CDR3nt	CDR3aa
.	TRBV6-2/TRBV6-3	TRBJ2-2	TRBD2	TGTGCCAGCAGTTACCCTACTAGCGGGGCGAACACCGGGGAGCTGTTTTTT	CASSYPTSGANTGELFF
.	TRBV6-2/TRBV6-3	TRBJ1-6	.	TGTGCCAGCAGTTATGGCTCACCCCTCCACTTT	CASSYGSPLHF
.	TRBV19	TRBJ1-5	.	TGTGCCAGTAAATCCGGGGCGATAGATCAGCCCCAGCATTTT	CASKSGAIDQPQHF
.	TRBV18	TRBJ2-1	.	TGTGCCAGCTCCGCTGAAGGGGCAGGGTACAATGAGCAGTTCTTC	CASSAEGAGYNEQFF
.	TRBV18	TRBJ2-7	.	TGTGCCAGCTCAACAGGCGGCCAGACCTACGAGCAGTACTTC	CASSTGGQTYEQYF
.	TRBV6-5	TRBJ2-7	.	TGTGCCAGCCACAGGAATTCTTACGAGCAGTACTTC	CASHRNSYEQYF
.	TRBV19	TRBJ1-2	.	TGTGCCAGTAGTAGGGACCAAGGGGGCTACACCTTC	CASSRDQGGYTF
.	TRBV7-8	TRBJ1-6	.	TGTGCCAGCAGCCTACAGAATTCACCCCTCCACTTT	CASSLQNSPLHF
.	TRBV9	TRBJ1-2	.	TGTGCCAGCAGCTCCTTGGCCGGGGGCTACACCTTC	CASSSLAGGYTF
.	TRBV2	TRBJ2-1	TRBD2	TGTGCCAGCAGTGTTTTAAGCGGGGCCAACAATGAGCAGTTCTTC	CASSVLSGANNEQFF
once	TRBV29-1	TRBJ2-7	TRBD1	TGCAGCGTGGGGGACAGTCCCTACGAGCAGTACTTC	CSVGDSPYEQYF
.	TRBV6-2/TRBV6-3	TRBJ2-7	TRBD2	TGTGCCAGCAGTTACGTAGCGGGGGGTATCGACTCCTACGAGCAGTACTTC	CASSYVAGGIDSYEQYF
.	TRBV7-3	TRBJ2-5	.	TGTGCCAGCAGCTTAGGAGGGGGGCCCCAAGAGACCCAGTACTTC	CASSLGGGPQETQYF
.	TRBV29-1	TRBJ1-1	.	TGCAGCGTCTCCGGGGGGAACACTGAAGCTTTCTTT	CSVSGGNTEAFF
.	TRBV7-2	TRBJ2-1	TRBD2	TGTGCCAGCAGCTCCTGGACTAGCGGGACCAATGAGCAGTTCTTC	CASSSWTSGTNEQFF
once	TRBV19	TRBJ1-3	.	TGTGCCAGTAACGGTATAGGGGGGAATGGAAACACCATATATTTT	CASNGIGGNGNTIYF
.	TRBV29-1	TRBJ2-1	TRBD1	TGCAGCGTTGGCGGACAGGGCTCCAATGAGCAGTTCTTC	CSVGGQGSNEQFF
.	TRBV6-6	TRBJ1-6	TRBD1	TGTGCCAGCAGTCAACGGGACAGGGATAATTCACCCCTCCACTTT	CASSQRDRDNSPLHF
.	TRBV6-5	TRBJ1-2	.	TGTGCCAGCAGTTCGGTCCCCGGGACACCCAACTATGGCTACACCTTC	CASSSVPGTPNYGYTF
.	TRBV28	TRBJ1-2	TRBD1	TGTGCCAGCAGGCCGACAGGGGAGGGAGGCTACACCTTC	CASRPTGEGGYTF
.	TRBV13	TRBJ2-3	TRBD2	TGTGCCAGCAGCTGGTGGACTAGCGGGGTCAATACGCAGTATTTT	CASSWWTSGVNTQYF
.	TRBV19	TRBJ1-5	.	TGTGCCAGTAGCAAGGACAGTAGCAATCAGCCCCAGCATTTT	CASSKDSSNQPQHF